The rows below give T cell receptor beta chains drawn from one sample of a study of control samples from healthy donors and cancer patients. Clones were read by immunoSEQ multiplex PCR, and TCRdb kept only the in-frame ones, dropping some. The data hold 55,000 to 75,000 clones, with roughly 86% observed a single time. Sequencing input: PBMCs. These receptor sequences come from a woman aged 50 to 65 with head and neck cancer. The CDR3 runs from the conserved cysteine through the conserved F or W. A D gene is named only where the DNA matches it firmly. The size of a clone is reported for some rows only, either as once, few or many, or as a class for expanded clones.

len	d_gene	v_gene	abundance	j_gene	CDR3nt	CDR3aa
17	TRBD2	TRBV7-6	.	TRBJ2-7	TGTGCCAGCGGCTCCCTCCAGGGAGTAGCGGGGGGCCACGAGCAGTACTTC	CASGSLQGVAGGHEQYF
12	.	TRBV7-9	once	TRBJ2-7	TGTGCCAGCAGCCCCCAAAACTACGAGCAGTACTTC	CASSPQNYEQYF
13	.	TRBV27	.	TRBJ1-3	TGTGCCAGCAGACTCCTCGGTGGAAACACCATATATTTT	CASRLLGGNTIYF
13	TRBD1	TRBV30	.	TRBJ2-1	TGTGCCTGGGGACAGGGGGTAGACAATGAGCAGTTCTTC	CAWGQGVDNEQFF
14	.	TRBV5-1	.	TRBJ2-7	TGCGCCAGCAGCTTGGCTGTCCCACCCTACGAGCAGTACTTC	CASSLAVPPYEQYF
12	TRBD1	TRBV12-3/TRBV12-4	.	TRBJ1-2	TGTGCCAGCACCACCGACAGGGGTGGCTACACCTTC	CASTTDRGGYTF
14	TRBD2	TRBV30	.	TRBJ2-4	TGTGCCTGGACAGGGACTAGCGGGGGTGGGGTTCAGTACTTC	CAWTGTSGGGVQYF
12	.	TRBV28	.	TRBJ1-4	TGTGCCAGCAGGGGTCCCTGGGAAAAACTGTTTTTT	CASRGPWEKLFF
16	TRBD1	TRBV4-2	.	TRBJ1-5	TGTGCCAGCAGCCGAGCCGGGACAGGCGGCAATCAGCCCCAGCATTTT	CASSRAGTGGNQPQHF
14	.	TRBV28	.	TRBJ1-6	TGTGCCAGCAGGGGTGACCAAGGCGTACCACCCCTCCACTTT	CASRGDQGVPPLHF
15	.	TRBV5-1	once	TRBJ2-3	TGCGCCAGCAGCTTGGCAAGTGCTAGGACAGATACGCAGTATTTT	CASSLASARTDTQYF
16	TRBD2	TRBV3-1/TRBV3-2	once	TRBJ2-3	TGTGCCAGCAGCCAAACTAGCGGGGGGGCCACAGATACGCAGTATTTT	CASSQTSGGATDTQYF
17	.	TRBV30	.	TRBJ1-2	TGTGCCTGTACCGACCCCGAGGGGGGGGCGTTCGACTATGGCTACACCTTC	CACTDPEGGAFDYGYTF
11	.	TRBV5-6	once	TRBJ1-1	TGTGCCAGCAGCTCCAACACTGAAGCTTTCTTT	CASSSNTEAFF
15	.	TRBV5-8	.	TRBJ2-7	TGTGCCAGCCTTTTCTCCGGGGGATTTTCCTACGAGCAGTACTTC	CASLFSGGFSYEQYF
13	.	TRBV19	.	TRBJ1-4	TGTGCCAGTAGAATTACCTTCGATGAAAAACTGTTTTTT	CASRITFDEKLFF
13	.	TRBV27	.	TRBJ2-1	TGTGCCAGCAGTTCCCCTGGCGCCACCCGGCCGTTCTTC	CASSSPGATRPFF
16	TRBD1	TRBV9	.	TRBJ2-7	TGTGCCAGCAGCGTAGGGACAGGGTTGAGCTCCTACGAGCAGTACTTC	CASSVGTGLSSYEQYF
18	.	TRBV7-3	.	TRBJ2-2	TGTGCCAGCAGCTTAACAGGGGGAGACAGGAGGGACACCGGGGAGCTGTTTTTT	CASSLTGGDRRDTGELFF
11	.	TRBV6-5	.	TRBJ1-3	TGTGCCAGCCGACAGGGAAACACCATATATTTT	CASRQGNTIYF
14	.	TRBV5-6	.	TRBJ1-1	TGTGCCAGCAGCTTCGGCCGGTTGAACACTGAAGCTTTCTTT	CASSFGRLNTEAFF
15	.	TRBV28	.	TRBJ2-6	TGTGCCAGCGCCCGGAACAGGGCTGGGGCCAACGTCCTGACTTTC	CASARNRAGANVLTF
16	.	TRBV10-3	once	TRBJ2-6	TGTGCCATCAGTGGTGGAGGGCCCTCTGGGGCCAACGTCCTGACTTTC	CAISGGGPSGANVLTF
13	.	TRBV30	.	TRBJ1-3	TGTGCCTGGAATCCGGACCGGGGAAACACCATATATTTT	CAWNPDRGNTIYF
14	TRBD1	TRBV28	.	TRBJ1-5	TGTGCCAGCAGTTTAGGGACAGGGAATCAGCCCCAGCATTTT	CASSLGTGNQPQHF
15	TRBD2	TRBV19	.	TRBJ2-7	TGTGCCAGTAGTACCGCAGGCGGGGGAAAATACGAGCAGTACTTC	CASSTAGGGKYEQYF
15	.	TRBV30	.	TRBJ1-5	TGTGCCTGGAGTCCCGGGGCGGGGGGAAATCAGCCCCAGCATTTT	CAWSPGAGGNQPQHF
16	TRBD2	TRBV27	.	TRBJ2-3	TGTGCCAGCAGTCCTTCTCGGGGGGTCCTTTTTGATACGCAGTATTTT	CASSPSRGVLFDTQYF
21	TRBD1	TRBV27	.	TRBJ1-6	TGTGCCAGCAGTTCCTACCTCCGGGACAGGGGACTTAGCTCCTATAATTCACCCCTCCACTTT	CASSSYLRDRGLSSYNSPLHF
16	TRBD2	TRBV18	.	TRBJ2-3	TGTGCCAGCTCACCACGGACTAGCGCGGGCACAGATACGCAGTATTTT	CASSPRTSAGTDTQYF
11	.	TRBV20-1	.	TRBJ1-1	TGCAGTGCGCAGGGGAACACTGAAGCTTTCTTT	CSAQGNTEAFF
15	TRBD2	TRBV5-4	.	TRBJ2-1	TGTGCCAGCAGCTTGGGTTTGCGGGGGGGGAATGAGCAGTTCTTC	CASSLGLRGGNEQFF
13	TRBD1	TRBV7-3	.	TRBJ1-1	TGTGCCAGCAGCTTAAACCCGGGACAGGGGGCTTTCTTT	CASSLNPGQGAFF
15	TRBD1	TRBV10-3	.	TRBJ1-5	TGTGCCATCAGCGGGGACAGGGTGAGCAATCAGCCCCAGCATTTT	CAISGDRVSNQPQHF
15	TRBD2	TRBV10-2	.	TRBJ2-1	TGCGCCAGCAGGAGCGGACTAGCGGGGAGCAATGAGCAGTTCTTC	CASRSGLAGSNEQFF
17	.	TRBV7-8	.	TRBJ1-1	TGTGCCAGCAGCTTCTCAGGGACACGGAAAATGAACACTGAAGCTTTCTTT	CASSFSGTRKMNTEAFF
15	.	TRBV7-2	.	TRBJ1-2	TGTGCCAGCAGCTTAGCTGGGCAGGGACCATATGGCTACACCTTC	CASSLAGQGPYGYTF
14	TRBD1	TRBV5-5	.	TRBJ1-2	TGTGCCAGCAGCTGGGACAGGGGGGCCTATGGCTACACCTTC	CASSWDRGAYGYTF
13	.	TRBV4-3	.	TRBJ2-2	TGCGCCAGCGGGGACATTTTAACCGGGGAGCTGTTTTTT	CASGDILTGELFF
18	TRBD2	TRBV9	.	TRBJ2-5	TGTGCCAGCAGCCCCGGGCAACTAGCGGGGGGGCCACAGGAGACCCAGTACTTC	CASSPGQLAGGPQETQYF
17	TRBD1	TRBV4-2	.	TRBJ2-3	TGTGCCAGCAGCCCACGACCCCCGGGACAGGGGGCAGATACGCAGTATTTT	CASSPRPPGQGADTQYF
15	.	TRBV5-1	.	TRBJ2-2	TGCGCCAGCAGCTTGGCGGGGACCAACACCGGGGAGCTGTTTTTT	CASSLAGTNTGELFF
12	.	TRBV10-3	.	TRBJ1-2	TGTGCCATCGGCCGGAGGGACTATGGCTACACCTTC	CAIGRRDYGYTF
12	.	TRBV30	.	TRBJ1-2	TGTGCCTGGAAGGGCAGGGACTATGGCTACACCTTC	CAWKGRDYGYTF
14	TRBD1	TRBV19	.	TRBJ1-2	TGTGCCAGCACCCTACACAGGGGAAACTATGGCTACACCTTC	CASTLHRGNYGYTF
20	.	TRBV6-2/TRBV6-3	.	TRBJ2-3	TGTGCCAGCAGTTACCCGACAACAAGGGGGGGACCCAAGGTCACAGATACGCAGTATTTT	CASSYPTTRGGPKVTDTQYF
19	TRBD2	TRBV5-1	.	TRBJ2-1	TGCGCCAGCAGCCCCGGACTAGCGGGGGGACCAAGGAAAGGGGTGGAGCAGTTCTTC	CASSPGLAGGPRKGVEQFF
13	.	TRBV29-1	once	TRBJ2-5	TGCAGCGCCTGGGGGTCGGTCGTTGAGACCCAGTACTTC	CSAWGSVVETQYF
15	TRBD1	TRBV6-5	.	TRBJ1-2	TGTGCCAGCAGCCGAGGACAGGGGACGTTCTATGGCTACACCTTC	CASSRGQGTFYGYTF
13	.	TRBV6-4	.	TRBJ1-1	TGTGCCAGCAGTGAGTGGGTCGGGACTGAAGCTTTCTTT	CASSEWVGTEAFF
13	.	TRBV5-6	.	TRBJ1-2	TGTGCCAGCAGCCCCACCGGGATTCGGGGCTACACCTTC	CASSPTGIRGYTF
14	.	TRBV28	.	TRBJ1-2	TGTGCCAGCAGTTTCCAGGGGAGTAACTATGGCTACACCTTC	CASSFQGSNYGYTF
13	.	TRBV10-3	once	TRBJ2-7	TGTGCCATCAGTGAATTCAGCTCCTACGAGCAGTACTTC	CAISEFSSYEQYF
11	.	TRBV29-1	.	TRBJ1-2	TGCAGCGTTGAAGATCTCTTGAGTGTCACCTTC	CSVEDLLSVTF
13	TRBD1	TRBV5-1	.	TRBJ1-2	TGCGCCAGCAGCGGGGGACAGGGTCGCGGCTACACCTTC	CASSGGQGRGYTF